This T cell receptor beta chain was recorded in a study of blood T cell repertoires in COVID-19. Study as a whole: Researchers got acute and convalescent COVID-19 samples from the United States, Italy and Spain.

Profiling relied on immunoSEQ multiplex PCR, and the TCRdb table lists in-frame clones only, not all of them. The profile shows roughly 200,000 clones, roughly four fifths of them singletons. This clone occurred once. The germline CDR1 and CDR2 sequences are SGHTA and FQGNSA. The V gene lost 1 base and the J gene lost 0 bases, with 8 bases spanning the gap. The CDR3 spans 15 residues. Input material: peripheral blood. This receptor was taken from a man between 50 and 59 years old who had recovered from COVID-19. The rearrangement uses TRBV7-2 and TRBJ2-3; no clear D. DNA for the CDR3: TGTGCCAGCAGCTTAGAGAGCAGGAGCACAGATACGCAGTATTTT. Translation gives CASSLESRSTDTQYF.